The 16 T cell receptor beta chains given below trace back to one sample, sequenced in a study of breast tumors, draining lymph nodes, adjacent tissues. The lymph nodes were axillary draining lymph nodes from breast cancer patients. One entry per CDR3 protein results from TCRdb running MiXCR on the multiplex PCR reads. The sample has about 270,000 distinct CDR3 sequences, 30% to 35% seen once. The sequenced sample consisted of axillary lymph node tissue. The receptors shown here come from a female donor with breast cancer. Some clones in this sample may be carry-over from other donors' samples.

This clonotype was found many times. The chain has TRBV5-6 and TRBJ1-4, with D maybe TRBD1 (6 bases). Trimming cost V 3 bases and J 5 bases, with 11 bases left between them. CDR1 and CDR2 (germline): SGHDT, YYEEEE. The CDR3 length is 14 residues. CDR3 sequence reads: CASSSMRGNEKLFF. CDR3 sequence (DNA): TGTGCCAGCAGCTCAATGAGGGGGAATGAAAAACTGTTTTTT.

This clonotype was recorded at least ten times. This rearrangement joins TRBV25-1 to TRBJ2-2; D is perhaps TRBD1 (6 bases). V shed 3 bases and J shed 6 bases, with 14 bases lying between them. This CDR3 has 15 amino acids. Germline CDR1 MGHDK, CDR2 SYGVNS. CDR3 sequence (DNA): TGTGCCAGCAGTGAGTCCTGGAAGGGGGCCGGGGAGCTGTTTTTT. Its protein is CASSESWKGAGELFF.

This clonotype appeared many times. The CDR3 sequence is CASSLGDRGPSYGYTF. The CDR3 nucleotides read TGTGCCAGCAGCTTGGGGGACAGGGGACCCAGCTATGGCTACACCTTC. This rearrangement joins TRBV5-6 to TRBJ1-2; the match to TRBD1 covers 10 bases. This CDR3 region has 16 residues. Germline V CDR1 and CDR2: SGHDT, YYEEEE. Losses at the gene ends were 0 bases for V and 4 bases for J; bases not matched to a gene: 6.

The sample holds many counts of this clonotype. The rearrangement links TRBV5-6 to TRBJ2-3; 15 bases are a match to TRBD2. From germline, CDR1 is SGHDT and CDR2 YYEEEE. The CDR3 sequence is 21 residues long. V gave up 4 bases and J gave up 1 base; unmatched junction bases: 16. Written as DNA, the CDR3 is TGTGCCAGCAGCGCACTTTCACCGGGACTAGCGGGAGGTGGAGGCACAGATACGCAGTATTTT. It encodes CASSALSPGLAGGGGTDTQYF. The full variable domain, completed using reference TRBV5-6 and TRBJ2-3, is DAGVTQSPTHLIKTRGQQVTLRCSPKSGHDTVSWYQQALGQGPQFIFQYYEEEERQRGNFPDRFSGHQFPNYSSELNVNALLLGDSALYLCASSALSPGLAGGGGTDTQYFGPGTRLTVL.

Comments on this clonotype: Sequence at one end of the junction differs from germline and may be a read error. The chain recombines TRBV5-1 with TRBJ2-5; 7 bases are a match to TRBD1. Germline CDR1 and CDR2: SGHRS and YFSETQ. The CDR3 is 15 residues long. Here the CDR3 reads CASRQGTVSHEIQYF. The CDR3 nucleotides are TGCGCCAGCAGACAAGGGACAGTAAGTCACGAGATCCAGTACTTC. The full variable domain, in which reference TRBV5-1 and TRBJ2-5 provide the parts outside the CDR3, is KAGVTQTPRYLIKTRGQQVTLSCSPISGHRSVSWYQQTPGQGLQFLFEYFSETQRNKGNFPGRFSGRQFSNSRSEMNVSTLELGDSALYLCASRQGTVSHEIQYFGPGTRLLVL.

Notes on this clonotype: Its ends do not fully match the called genes, so a read error is possible. The chain couples TRBV4-1 to TRBJ1-3; possibly TRBD1 for D (5 bases). From germline, CDR1 is MGHRA and CDR2 YSYEKL. The CDR3 runs to 15 residues. The CDR3: CVSSQGGGSGNTIYF. CDR3 nucleotide sequence: TGCGTCAGCAGCCAAGGTGGGGGTTCTGGAAACACCATATATTTT.

V and J are TRBV15 and TRBJ2-2; TRBD2 aligns across 13 bases. The V segment lost 3 bases and the J segment 10 bases; nucleotides outside the gene matches: 23. Looked up from germline, CDR1 is LNHNV and CDR2 is YYDKDF (reference sequence). This CDR3 contains 21 residues. The DNA of the CDR3 is TGTGCCACCAGCAGTTGGTCAGGGACTAGCGGGATACGACCACGAAGAGCGGAGCTGTTTTTT. It is translated as CATSSWSGTSGIRPRRAELFF.

This clonotype was counted many times. The J gene is TRBJ2-7, the V gene TRBV7-9, with D hard to call. V gave up 3 bases and J gave up 3 bases, with 9 bases separating them. The CDR3 runs to 13 residues. In germline, CDR1 is SEHNR, CDR2 FQNEAQ (reference sequence). Written as DNA, the CDR3 is TGTGCCAGCAGCTTGGGATCGGACTACGAGCAGTACTTC. It specifies CASSLGSDYEQYF.

The chain uses TRBV5-5 and TRBJ2-5, with a tentative D call TRBD1 (8 bases). Per the germline V gene, CDR1 is SGHKS and CDR2 is YYEKEE (reference sequence). The CDR3 runs to 18 residues. V was shortened by 2 bases and J by 3 bases, with 23 bases between the two germline ends. Here the CDR3 DNA reads TGTGCCAGCAGCTTTAAACAGGGGGAAGCGGGATCGAAAGAGACCCAGTACTTC. As protein: CASSFKQGEAGSKETQYF.

This clonotype was recorded at least ten times. The chain combines TRBV11-2 with TRBJ2-1; D is undetermined. CDR3 size: 13 residues. Germline V lookup: CDR1 SGHAT, CDR2 FQNNGV. V shed 3 bases and J shed 9 bases, with 12 bases lying between them. CDR3 amino acids: CASSFVAPSEQFF. The CDR3 DNA sequence: TGTGCCAGCAGCTTTGTTGCTCCGAGTGAGCAGTTCTTC.

This clonotype was seen many times. The chain uses TRBV7-2 and TRBJ1-5, with D uncertain. Deletions cut 1 base from V and 5 bases from J, with 9 bases between. This CDR3 has 14 amino acids. Germline CDR1 SGHTA, CDR2 FQGNSA. The CDR3 nucleotides read TGTGCCAGCAGCTTAGTGCCCACCGATCAGCCCCAGCATTTT. It specifies CASSLVPTDQPQHF.

Note on this clonotype: Possible read error: a much larger clone is one base away. The rearrangement links TRBV11-2 to TRBJ2-7, with TRBD2 matching over 7 bases. The CDR3 contains 15 residues. With 0 bases clipped from V and 0 bases from J, the junction kept 2 bases outside the gene matches. Germline V gene lookup returns CDR1 SGHAT and CDR2 FQNNGV. The CDR3 region has the DNA TGTGCCAGCAGCTTAGAAAGCGGGACCTCCTACGAGCAGTACTTC. It codes for CASSLESGTSYEQYF.

Comments on this clonotype: Given a much more abundant clone one base away, this may be a read error. V and J are TRBV7-2 and TRBJ2-7, with 8 bases that match TRBD2. The CDR3 is 15 amino acids. Per germline, CDR1 SGHTA and CDR2 FQGNSA. CDR3 bases: TGTGCCAGCAGCTTACGGGGGGGGCACAACTACGTGCAGTACTTC. Protein: CASSLRGGHNYVQYF.

The genes are TRBV20-1 and TRBJ2-1; TRBD2 agrees at 12 bases. CDR3 length: 16 amino acids. V lost 0 bases and J lost 12; bases outside the gene matches: 12. Germline V gives CDR1 DFQATT, CDR2 SNEGSKA (reference sequence). The DNA of the CDR3 is TGCAGTGCTAGAGATCTGGCTAGCGGGAGGGCAACCACGCAGTTCTTC. It yields the protein CSARDLASGRATTQFF.

This clonotype was seen ten or more times. The rearrangement links TRBV20-1 to TRBJ2-5; 8 bases fit TRBD2. CDR1 and CDR2 (germline): DFQATT, SNEGSKA (reference sequence). This CDR3 is 17 amino acids long. Trimming removed 5 bases from V and 2 bases from J; junction bases left unmatched: 16. CDR3 sequence: CSARMARTSSKQETQYF. The CDR3 region has the DNA TGCAGTGCTCGGATGGCGCGGACTAGCTCCAAACAAGAGACCCAGTACTTC.

This clonotype was observed many times. The CDR3 coding sequence is TGTGCCAGCAGCCGGGATGCCGGCGGGGCCGAGACCCAGTACTTC. It translates to CASSRDAGGAETQYF. The chain uses TRBV4-2 and TRBJ2-5, with D tentatively TRBD2 (6 bases). The CDR3 has 15 residues. The V and J ends lost 4 bases and 5 bases respectively, with 17 bases between them. Germline V lookup: CDR1 LGHNA, CDR2 YNFKEQ.